This TCR beta chain appears in the sequencing data of a study of vaccination and CD4 T cells after COVID-19. Study summary: Post-COVID draws came a median approximately 94 days after diagnosis (range 35 to 161). SARS-CoV-2, HCoV-NL63, HCoV-OC43 and HCoV-229E supplied the overlapping spike peptides used to stimulate cells.

As for this clonotype: Its target is unknown.

Losses at the gene ends were 6 bases for V and 2 bases for J; bases not matched to a gene: 3. The germline CDR1 and CDR2 sequences are MNHEY and SVGEGT. CDR3 size: 13 residues. Treatment here: roughly 10-day PBMC culture with coronavirus spike peptide pools or control peptides (ViraFEST assay). ViraFEST used peptide pools to expand antigen-specific T cells and subsequently sequenced their TCRs. With the Oncomine TCR Beta short-read assay, DNA from cultured CD4+ T cells was sequenced. Each CDR3 protein is one row after TCRdb ran MiXCR on the PCR reads. The table includes under 15,000 distinct CDR3 sequences, around 60% detected once.

The receptor was isolated from a human donor who had recovered from COVID-19. Source material: CD4+ T cells from blood, cultured in vitro. The V call is TRBV6-2 or TRBV6-3, the J call TRBJ2-5; TRBD2 aligns across 7 bases. The CDR3 bases are TGTGCCAGCAGGCCTAGCGGACAAGAGACCCAGTACTTC. Its protein product is CASRPSGQETQYF.